Listed below are T cell receptor beta chains from one sample, sequenced in a study of cytomegalovirus exposure and HLA in healthy donors. Profiled with immunoSEQ multiplex PCR; TCRdb holds only in-frame clones, not every one. This table holds some 120,000 clones, 70% to 85% found once. The sample consisted of PBMCs. These receptor sequences come from a man aged 18 to 29 in good health and CMV-seronegative. Both conserved end residues are part of each CDR3. A D gene is named only where the DNA matches it firmly. Rows give clone size only sometimes, using once, few, many, or a class for an expanded clone.

abundance	v_gene	d_gene	j_gene	CDR3nt	CDR3aa
NA	TRBV7-2	TRBD1	TRBJ2-7	TGTGCCAGCAGCCTGATCGGGGTCAGGGGGTCCTACGAGCAGTACTTC	CASSLIGVRGSYEQYF
NA	TRBV7-9	NA	TRBJ2-5	TGTGCCAGCAGCTTCCCCCCCCAGGGGATGGAGACCCAGTACTTC	CASSFPPQGMETQYF
NA	TRBV5-1	TRBD1	TRBJ1-4	TGCGCCAGCAGCTCATCGGGACAGGGGGGTGAAAAACTGTTTTTT	CASSSSGQGGEKLFF
NA	TRBV19	TRBD1	TRBJ2-7	TGTGCCAGTAGTAGGGACAGGGGCGACGAGCAGTACTTC	CASSRDRGDEQYF
NA	TRBV2	TRBD1	TRBJ1-2	TGTGCCAGCAGTGAGGCACCGGGACAGGGAAATGGCTACACCTTC	CASSEAPGQGNGYTF
NA	TRBV27	NA	TRBJ2-7	TGTGCCAGCAGTTCCCCCCTCGAGCAGTACTTC	CASSSPLEQYF
NA	TRBV11-2	NA	TRBJ1-5	TGTGCCAGCAGCTTAGCGGGTCGTGATCAGCCCCAGCATTTT	CASSLAGRDQPQHF
NA	TRBV4-3	NA	TRBJ1-5	TGCGCCAGCAGCCAAGATTTTGGAGGGTGGGGGAATTTTGAGCCCCAGCATTTT	CASSQDFGGWGNFEPQHF
NA	TRBV5-4	NA	TRBJ2-6	TGTGCCAGCAGCCTCCGAGGGAGCTCTGGGGCCAACGTCCTGACTTTC	CASSLRGSSGANVLTF
few	TRBV12-5	TRBD2	TRBJ2-3	TGTGCTAGTGGTACTAGCGGGGGTAGCACAGATACGCAGTATTTT	CASGTSGGSTDTQYF
NA	TRBV2	NA	TRBJ2-1	TGTGCCAGCATAACCGGGACTCCCTACAATGAGCAGTTCTTC	CASITGTPYNEQFF
NA	TRBV6-5	TRBD2	TRBJ2-5	TGTGCCAGCAGTTACGGGCGGGGGGGCAGAGAGACCCAGTACTTC	CASSYGRGGRETQYF
few	TRBV5-4	TRBD2	TRBJ2-5	TGTGCCAGCAGCTTGGGCGGGGGAGGAAAGACCCAGTACTTC	CASSLGGGGKTQYF
NA	TRBV6-1	TRBD1	TRBJ2-7	TGTGCCAGCAGTGATTTTGACAGGGGCTACTACGAGCAGTACTTC	CASSDFDRGYYEQYF
NA	TRBV30	TRBD1	TRBJ2-5	TGTGGACAGGGGCTACCCGGTAGGGAGACCCAGTACTTC	CGQGLPGRETQYF
NA	TRBV11-2	TRBD2	TRBJ2-5	TGTGCCAGCAGCGTCAGCGGGAAGGCCCAAGAGACCCAGTACTTC	CASSVSGKAQETQYF
NA	TRBV5-5	NA	TRBJ2-7	TGTGCCAGCAGCTTTAATGCTGGAGGGAGCTCCTACGAGCAGTACTTC	CASSFNAGGSSYEQYF
NA	TRBV6-6	NA	TRBJ1-4	TGTGCCAGCAGTTCGACTAGGGCGGAAAAACTGTTTTTT	CASSSTRAEKLFF
NA	TRBV11-2	TRBD1	TRBJ2-3	TGTGCCAGCAGCTCCCACAGGGGTTTAAAAATCGATACGCAGTATTTT	CASSSHRGLKIDTQYF
NA	TRBV5-4	NA	TRBJ2-7	TGTGCCAGCAGCTTGGCAGATGACTACGAGCAGTACTTC	CASSLADDYEQYF
NA	TRBV27	TRBD2	TRBJ2-5	TGTGCCAGCAGTTTAAAGCGGGGGGGTCAAGAGACCCAGTACTTC	CASSLKRGGQETQYF